The 27 T cell receptor beta chains in this list originate from one sample, sequenced in a study of CXCR3-negative and CXCR3-positive naive CD8 T cells. UMI-labeled 5' RACE yielded the TRB cDNA libraries. TCRdb re-called the 5' RACE reads and shows each CDR3 protein once, DNA omitted. Its table lists 90,000 to 95,000 distinct CDR3 sequences. What was sequenced was naive CXCR3- CD8+ T cells from blood. Subset noted: CD45RO-CCR7+CD27+CD95- naive CD8+ T cells lacking CXCR3 (TNR3-). The receptors were gathered from a human donor in good health. Some clones in this sample may be carry-over from other donors' samples.

This chain connects TRBV20-1 to TRBJ1-5. This CDR3 is built from 12 residues. Germline CDR1 DFQATT, CDR2 SNEGSKA (reference sequence). The CDR3 sequence: CSARDLGQPQHF.

The V call is TRBV20-1, the J call TRBJ2-7; TCRdb lists TRBD2, though no DNA is available to test this call. The length of the CDR3 is 14 residues. Germline V lookup: CDR1 DFQATT, CDR2 SNEGSKA (reference sequence). The CDR3 loop is CSARGLADSYEQYF.

This chain links TRBV7-8 with TRBJ2-3; checking the TCRdb D call of TRBD2 is not possible without DNA. Germline assignment: CDR1 SGHVS and CDR2 FQNEAQ. This CDR3 comprises 17 residues. The CDR3 sequence is CASSLARDGSSTDTQYF.

The gene calls are TRBV4-3 and TRBJ1-2; TCRdb selects TRBD1, and the lack of DNA leaves this call unchecked. The length of the CDR3 is 17 residues. Germline V gene lookup returns CDR1 LGHNA and CDR2 YSLEER. The CDR3 sequence: CASSQEDGSAPYYGYTF.

The CDR3 reads CASSVGTSGHPPPYNEQFF. The chain is built from TRBV7-3 and TRBJ2-1; absent DNA, TCRdb's TRBD2 call cannot be checked. This CDR3 comprises 19 residues. Germline V gene data show CDR1 as SGHTA and CDR2 as FQGTGA. The full variable domain, rest sourced from reference TRBV7-3 and TRBJ2-1, is GAGVSQTPSNKVTEKGKYVELRCDPISGHTALYWYRQSLGQGPEFLIYFQGTGAADDSGLPNDRFFAVRPEGSVSTLKIQRTERGDSAVYLCASSVGTSGHPPPYNEQFFGPGTRLTVL.

J is TRBJ2-7 and V is TRBV28; checking the TCRdb D call of TRBD1 is not possible without DNA. The CDR3 totals 13 residues. The germline V gene has CDR1 MDHEN and CDR2 SYDVKM. The CDR3 protein is CASSIGGHKEQYF. Based on the CDR3 plus reference TRBV28 and TRBJ2-7, the full variable domain is DVKVTQSSRYLVKRTGEKVFLECVQDMDHENMFWYRQDPGLGLRLIYFSYDVKMKEKGDIPEGYSVSREKKERFSLILESASTNQTSMYLCASSIGGHKEQYFGPGTRLTVT.

V gene TRBV5-1 combines with J gene TRBJ2-1; TCRdb picks TRBD2, but there is no DNA to check that call. CDR3 length: 16 amino acids. CDR1 and CDR2 from the germline V gene are SGHRS and YFSETQ. The CDR3 region is CASSLSRRVIGNEQFF.

The rearrangement links TRBV28 to TRBJ2-5. From germline, CDR1 is MDHEN and CDR2 SYDVKM. There are 14 residues in the CDR3. CDR3 amino acids: CASSFTSTAETQYF. The whole variable domain, remainder taken from reference TRBV28 and TRBJ2-5, is DVKVTQSSRYLVKRTGEKVFLECVQDMDHENMFWYRQDPGLGLRLIYFSYDVKMKEKGDIPEGYSVSREKKERFSLILESASTNQTSMYLCASSFTSTAETQYFGPGTRLLVL.

The chain couples TRBV11-2 to TRBJ2-7; the D call from TCRdb, TRBD1, cannot be confirmed without DNA. There are 15 residues in the CDR3. CDR1 SGHAT and CDR2 FQNNGV come from the germline V gene. The CDR3 sequence is CASSPGAPAFYEQYF.

This chain joins TRBV29-1 and TRBJ2-1. Germline-derived CDR1 and CDR2 are SQVTM and ANQGSEA. The CDR3 sequence is 15 residues long. This CDR3 is CSVEGEGSSYNEQFF.

The gene calls are TRBV7-9 and TRBJ2-3; the D call from TCRdb, TRBD1, cannot be confirmed without DNA. This CDR3 comprises 14 residues. Germline CDR1 SEHNR, CDR2 FQNEAQ (reference sequence). The chain's CDR3 is CASSPPGDRDTQYF.

This chain links TRBV15 with TRBJ2-3. The germline gives CDR1 LNHNV, CDR2 YYDKDF (reference sequence). CDR3 size: 14 residues. CDR3 region: CATSPRRDTDTQYF.

This chain uses TRBV12-3 or TRBV12-4 with TRBJ2-1; TCRdb designates TRBD1, a call that cannot be tested without DNA. This CDR3 is built from 16 residues. CDR3: CASTQGVGTSYNEQFF.

The chain carries TRBV10-3 and TRBJ1-1; no DNA is available, so the TRBD1 call from TCRdb remains unchecked. Per the germline V gene, CDR1 is ENHRY and CDR2 is SYGVKD. The CDR3 loop spans 14 amino acids. The CDR3 region is CAIMDRGANTEAFF.

The chain is built from TRBV5-6 and TRBJ2-2. CDR3 length: 16 residues. Germline V gene lookup returns CDR1 SGHDT and CDR2 YYEEEE. The chain's CDR3 is CASSLVVLADTGELFF.

The V and J genes are TRBV29-1 and TRBJ2-3; TCRdb's D call, TRBD2, is unchecked because there is no DNA. This CDR3 comprises 16 residues. Germline loops: CDR1 SQVTM, CDR2 ANQGSEA. CDR3 loop: CSVEGLAGTYTDTQYF.

This chain uses TRBV24-1 with TRBJ2-1; TCRdb returns TRBD1, unconfirmable since there is no DNA. The CDR3 extends over 11 amino acids. Germline V gives CDR1 KGHDR, CDR2 SFDVKD. Here the CDR3 reads CATGLGGEQFF.

The gene calls are TRBV29-1 and TRBJ2-5; the D call from TCRdb, TRBD2, cannot be confirmed without DNA. Germline V gene sequence: CDR1 SQVTM, CDR2 ANQGSEA. The CDR3 has 13 residues. CDR3 loop: CSVASGPYETQYF.

V gene TRBV5-1 combines with J gene TRBJ2-7; TCRdb's D call of TRBD1 is untestable without DNA. The CDR3 length is 14 residues. Germline CDR1 reads SGHRS; CDR2 reads YFSETQ. The CDR3 here is CASSLEGDVYEQYF.

The chain is built from TRBV7-9 and TRBJ2-1; the D call of TRBD2 rests on TCRdb alone, since no DNA is present to check it. The CDR3 loop spans 17 amino acids. Germline V gene lookup returns CDR1 SEHNR and CDR2 FQNEAQ (reference sequence). The CDR3 is CASSSAPGTSSHNEQFF. The complete variable domain, with remaining parts taken from reference TRBV7-9 and TRBJ2-1, reads DTGVSQNPRHKITKRGQNVTFRCDPISEHNRLYWYRQTLGQGPEFLTYFQNEAQLEKSRLLSDRFSAERPKGSFSTLEIQRTEQGDSAMYLCASSSAPGTSSHNEQFFGPGTRLTVL.

The rearrangement links TRBV25-1 to TRBJ1-2. Germline CDR1 is MGHDK and CDR2 is SYGVNS. The CDR3 is made up of 12 amino acids. CDR3 residues: CASNAGGAGYTF.

The V gene is TRBV21-1, the J gene TRBJ1-6. TRBV21-1 is classified as a pseudogene. The CDR3 runs to 16 residues. The chain's CDR3 is CASSNVADGFNSPLHF.

The chain links TRBV4-3 to TRBJ1-4; TCRdb selects TRBD1, and the lack of DNA leaves this call unchecked. CDR3 size: 16 residues. CDR1 is LGHNA and CDR2 is YSLEER in the germline V gene. The CDR3 protein is CASSQDIEQGNEKLFF.

The chain links TRBV29-1 to TRBJ2-7. CDR3 size: 13 residues. Germline V gives CDR1 SQVTM, CDR2 ANQGSEA. The CDR3 here is CSVRSAGSYEQYF.

V and J are TRBV7-9 and TRBJ1-2; TCRdb calls TRBD1, which cannot be checked without DNA. CDR3 length equals 15 residues. The germline gives CDR1 SEHNR, CDR2 FQNEAQ (reference sequence). CDR3 sequence reads: CASSLSRGAGNGYTF.

The V and J genes are TRBV18 and TRBJ2-1; TCRdb outputs TRBD1, but without DNA this stays unchecked. In germline, CDR1 is KGHSH, CDR2 LQKENI. The CDR3 sequence is 15 residues long. The CDR3 is CASSPPVGRVNEQFF.

The chain joins TRBV15 to TRBJ2-7; the D gene TCRdb calls, TRBD1, cannot be checked with no DNA. Germline V lookup: CDR1 LNHNV, CDR2 YYDKDF (reference sequence). This CDR3 is 15 amino acids long. CDR3: CATSQSRGVSYEQYF.